This T cell receptor beta chain was obtained from a study of T cell responses to AZD1222 COVID-19 vaccine (TCRdb year 2021). As for the study more broadly: AZD1222 recipients with second doses at about 4 weeks or about 12 weeks were pooled, because spike-specific TCR depth and breadth did not differ between schedules. TCR sequencing was performed for about 250 trial participants, of whom about 200 were given two doses of AZD1222 and around 26 were given two doses of MenACWY control vaccine. Trial participants were enrolled by age into 18-55, 56-69 and 70-plus year subgroups, with approximately 150, 28 and 58 TCR-sequenced participants respectively. The paper's findings and limits, for the study overall: A significant rise in spike-specific TCR breadth and depth was observed after two AZD1222 doses relative to day 0 and relative to MenACWY recipients. Reportedly, almost half of the unique spike-specific TCRs recognized epitopes lying outside the regions that are mutated in the B.1.351 and B.1.1.7 variants. Because no day 14 peak-response samples were available, repertoires were characterized only after the peak T cell response. Conclusions about previously exposed vaccinees are limited, since just five or six AZD1222 recipients were seropositive for SARS-CoV-2 at baseline. The 56-69-year group was small, and its depth increase did not reach significance, likely because of low power. Vaccine-associated CD4 TCRs spanned the whole spike protein, with dominant responses in regions 160-218 and 743-854. Participants were mostly white British, with more females than males. The authors suggested clonal diversity may have been underestimated.

On this clone: Its binding antigen is unknown. There are no base qualities to consult, and no much larger clone falls within one base.

The CDR3 regions of human TCRbeta chains were analyzed by immunosequencing. On the authors' methods: TCRs in the repertoires were compared against a reference library of SARS-CoV-2-specific TCRs that had been generated with the MIRA antigen-specificity platform. Breadth was defined as the fraction of unique TCRs that were SARS-CoV-2-associated. Depth was defined as the fraction of total T cells that were SARS-CoV-2-associated. Using the MIRA data, each spike-specific TCR was mapped to the spike region that the TCR reacts to and placed in a CD4 or CD8 class. Log10-transformed breadth and depth values were compared by one-way ANOVA with Sidak's multiple comparisons tests. TCRdb holds this immuneACCESS table with in-frame rearrangements only. Some clones are missing; in checked studies, unresolved V genes explain under half, and the rest has no known cause. The V and J calls and clone size were taken over from that table, and D and trimming were inferred from the DNA. The sample records some 170,000 clones, less than 90% of which are singletons. The leading ten clones occupy around 1.6% of the sample.

V is cut by 4 bases and J by 0 bases, and the space between the germline ends is 18 bases. Including cysteine and phenylalanine, the CDR3 has 17 amino acids. Only the CDR3 region is kept as DNA, spanning 51 bases read in frame from base 1. The intended sense of this specimen's time point label: baseline before first vaccination. The vaccinee samples were drawn from two UK trials, COV001 and COV002, one of which was a single-blind randomized controlled phase 2/3 trial testing AZD1222 (ChAdOx1 nCoV-19) in healthy adults. For TCRbeta chain sequencing, PBMC samples were collected from trial participants at day 0 and at day 28 after the second dose.

This sequence was found in an adult in good health. Source: peripheral blood, taken on day 0 of AZD1222 vaccination. The V gene is TRBV5-3 and the J gene is TRBJ2-3; the D gene is possibly TRBD1 or TRBD2, with 5 bases matching each. TRBV5-3 is classed as an ORF, of uncertain function. The CDR3 region: CARSNPRDGPSTDTQYF. In nucleotides, the sequence is TGTGCCAGAAGCAACCCCCGGGACGGGCCTAGCACAGATACGCAGTATTTT.